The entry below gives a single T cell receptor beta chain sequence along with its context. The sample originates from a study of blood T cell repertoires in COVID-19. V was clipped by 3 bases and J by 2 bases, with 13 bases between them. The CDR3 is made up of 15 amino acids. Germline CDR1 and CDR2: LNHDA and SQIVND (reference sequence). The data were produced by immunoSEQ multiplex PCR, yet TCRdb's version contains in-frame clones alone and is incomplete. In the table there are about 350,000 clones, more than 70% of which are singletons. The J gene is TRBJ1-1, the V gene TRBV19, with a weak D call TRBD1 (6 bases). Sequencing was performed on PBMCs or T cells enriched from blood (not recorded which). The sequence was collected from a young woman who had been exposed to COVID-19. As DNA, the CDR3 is TGTGCCAGTAGTATCCAGACAGGAGGAAACACTGAAGCTTTCTTT. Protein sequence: CASSIQTGGNTEAFF.